The 23 T cell receptor beta chains presented below share a single source sample, sequenced in a study of regulatory T cells in long-lasting Graves disease. iRepertoire HTBI primers and Arm-PCR of CDR3 regions built TCR beta libraries. TCRdb processed the multiplex PCR reads anew with MiXCR; each CDR3 protein has one entry. The table shows 350,000 to 550,000 distinct CDR3 sequences, with roughly 15% occurring only once. Time point specified: newly diagnosed GD, antithyroid drugs for less than 3 months. RNA isolated from PBMCs was used to make the TCR library. This sample was also put to use in a study of T cells in Graves' hyperthyroidism and ophthalmopathy.

Sequencing used peripheral blood mononuclear cells (PBMCs), obtained at new diagnosis, from a patient treated with antithyroid drugs. Receptor source: a woman aged 45-59 years with Graves disease.

The chain combines TRBV24-1 with TRBJ2-1; the match to TRBD1 covers 7 bases. Losses at the gene ends were 4 bases for V and 3 bases for J; bases not matched to a gene: 5. This CDR3 contains 15 residues. Germline V lookup: CDR1 KGHDR, CDR2 SFDVKD. As DNA, the CDR3 is TGTGCCACCAGTGACCCCAGGGGGTTCTACAATGAGCAGTTCTTC. Its translation: CATSDPRGFYNEQFF.

The chain links TRBV29-1 to TRBJ1-1, with 7 nucleotides matching TRBD1. The germline gives CDR1 SQVTM, CDR2 ANQGSEA. The CDR3 totals 14 residues. After removal of 6 bases from V and 1 base from J, the junction contained 8 bases not matched to a gene. The CDR3 nucleotides are TGCAGCGTCATCAGGGGGTTGACGAACACTGAAGCTTTCTTT. Protein sequence: CSVIRGLTNTEAFF.

This clonotype was seen ten or more times. This chain connects TRBV6-9 to TRBJ2-1; 8 positions match TRBD2. Germline V gene sequence: CDR1 MNHGY, CDR2 SVAAGI. The CDR3 totals 13 residues. J lost 7 bases, V lost 3 bases, and 2 bases had no gene match. The CDR3 DNA is TGTGCCAGCAGTTACAGCGGGAGAAATGAGCAGTTCTTC. Its translation is CASSYSGRNEQFF.

This clonotype was found many times. V usage is TRBV12-3 or TRBV12-4 and J usage is TRBJ2-7; 12 nucleotides match TRBD2. There are 15 residues in the CDR3. Trimming cost V 6 bases and J 1 base; bases outside gene matches: 4. CDR3 amino acids: CASRLGLAGSYEQYF. The CDR3 nucleotides are TGTGCCAGCAGACTGGGACTAGCGGGTTCCTACGAGCAGTACTTC.

This clonotype was found many times. This sequence joins TRBV2 and TRBJ2-5; 11 bases line up with TRBD2. The CDR3 is 15 residues long. With V trimmed by 7 bases and J by 5 bases, 9 bases remained unmatched. Germline lookup yields CDR1 SNHLY and CDR2 FYNNEI. CDR3 in DNA: TGTGCCAGCAACCTACTAGCGGGAGAATGGGAGACCCAGTACTTC. It codes for CASNLLAGEWETQYF.

To note about this clonotype: A much bigger clone sits one base away, suggesting this may be a read error. The J gene is TRBJ2-7, the V gene TRBV28; possibly TRBD1 for D (5 bases). Germline-derived CDR1 and CDR2 are MDHEN and SYDVKM. The V gene lost 8 bases and the J gene lost 2 bases, with 16 bases spanning the gap. The CDR3 runs 14 residues. The CDR3 loop reads CASGSNRTPYEQYF. The DNA of the CDR3 is TGTGCCAGCGGTTCAAACAGGACACCCTACGAGCAGTACTTC.

This clonotype was observed at least ten times. This chain links TRBV10-3 with TRBJ2-2, with TRBD1 matching over 10 bases. This CDR3 is built from 14 residues. Germline V gene data show CDR1 as ENHRY and CDR2 as SYGVKD. Germline trimming cut 9 bases from V and 4 bases from J; bases unmatched to any gene: 5. CDR3 protein: CAIKGQGSTGELFF. The CDR3 DNA is TGTGCCATTAAGGGACAGGGGAGCACCGGGGAGCTGTTTTTT.

This clonotype appeared a few times. The chain carries TRBV5-1 and TRBJ2-3; maybe TRBD2 (5 bases). Trimming removed 3 bases at V and 4 bases at J, with 15 bases between. Germline V gene data show CDR1 as SGHRS and CDR2 as YFSETQ. The CDR3 sequence is 15 residues long. CDR3 protein: CASSWFEGSADTQYF. The CDR3, as DNA: TGCGCCAGCAGCTGGTTCGAGGGAAGCGCAGATACGCAGTATTTT.

This clonotype was counted only a few times. The chain uses TRBV3-1 and TRBJ2-4, with 7 bases matching TRBD2. Germline V gene data show CDR1 as LGHDT and CDR2 as YNNKEL (reference sequence). After removal of 3 bases from V and 6 bases from J, the junction contained 5 bases not matched to a gene. There are 14 residues in the CDR3. The CDR3, as DNA: TGTGCCAGCAGCCAGGCCCCTAGCGGAAACATTCAGTACTTC. Its protein is CASSQAPSGNIQYF.

This clonotype showed up many times. This sequence joins TRBV3-1 and TRBJ2-7, with 10 bases that match TRBD1. After removal of 5 bases from V and 6 bases from J, the junction contained 4 bases not matched to a gene. CDR1 and CDR2 (germline): LGHDT, YNNKEL (reference sequence). The CDR3 is 13 residues long. CDR3 amino acids: CASSGQGVGEQYF. The CDR3 coding sequence is TGTGCCAGCAGCGGACAGGGGGTTGGCGAGCAGTACTTC.

The genes are TRBV5-1 and TRBJ2-7, with unresolved D. The CDR3 contains 14 residues. Germline CDR1 SGHRS, CDR2 YFSETQ. The ends were cut back, 2 bases at V and 3 bases at J, with 12 bases in the middle. The CDR3 nucleotides read TGCGCCAGCAGCTTAACAGATATAGACTACGAGCAGTACTTC. It yields the protein CASSLTDIDYEQYF. Looking up the rest from reference TRBV5-1 and TRBJ2-7 gives the full variable domain: KAGVTQTPRYLIKTRGQQVTLSCSPISGHRSVSWYQQTPGQGLQFLFEYFSETQRNKGNFPGRFSGRQFSNSRSEMNVSTLELGDSALYLCASSLTDIDYEQYFGPGTRLTVT.

The sample holds a few counts of this clonotype. The chain has TRBV19 and TRBJ1-5; tentatively, D is TRBD1 (6 bases). The CDR3 covers 14 residues. The germline CDR1 and CDR2 sequences are LNHDA and SQIVND (reference sequence). The germline V and J ends were trimmed by 4 bases and 3 bases, with 10 bases remaining between them. CDR3 coding DNA: TGTGCCAGTAGTAAACAGGGATACAATCAGCCCCAGCATTTT. It encodes CASSKQGYNQPQHF.

Only a few counts were recorded for this clonotype. The genes are TRBV7-8 and TRBJ1-1; no firm D call. V was clipped by 5 bases and J by 1 base, with 14 bases between them. CDR3 length: 15 amino acids. Germline V CDR1 and CDR2: SGHVS, FQNEAQ. The CDR3 is CASSLRRVGNTEAFF. In DNA, the CDR3 is TGTGCCAGCAGCCTTAGGAGGGTTGGGAACACTGAAGCTTTCTTT. Full variable domain (rest looked up from reference TRBV7-8 and TRBJ1-1): GAGVSQSPRYKVAKRGQDVALRCDPISGHVSLFWYQQALGQGPEFLTYFQNEAQLDKSGLPSDRFFAERPEGSVSTLKIQRTQQEDSAVYLCASSLRRVGNTEAFFGQGTRLTVV.

The chain has TRBV18 and TRBJ2-7, with a tentative D call TRBD1 (5 bases). CDR1 is KGHSH, CDR2 LQKENI, per germline. CDR3 length equals 12 residues. Trimming removed 3 bases from V and 5 bases from J, with 8 bases in between. The CDR3 DNA reads TGTGCCAGCTCACCTGACAGAAACGAGCAGTACTTC. This encodes CASSPDRNEQYF.

The chain combines TRBV30 with TRBJ1-1; D unresolved. The CDR3 runs 15 residues. The V end was cut by 1 base, the J end by 4 bases, with 16 bases between. The germline CDR1 and CDR2 sequences are GTSNPN and SVGIG (reference sequence). The CDR3 protein is CAWSDQFDGSTEAFF. The CDR3 DNA is TGTGCCTGGAGTGACCAATTCGATGGTAGCACTGAAGCTTTCTTT.

This clonotype was recorded at least ten times. The V and J genes are TRBV4-2 and TRBJ2-2; weak D call: TRBD2 (7 bases). CDR3 length equals 15 residues. Trimming removed 6 bases from V and 2 bases from J, with 13 bases in between. Germline V gene data show CDR1 as LGHNA and CDR2 as YNFKEQ. CDR3 DNA: TGTGCCAGCAGGGGAGGGGGACATAACACCGGGGAGCTGTTTTTT. It translates to CASRGGGHNTGELFF.

Only a few counts were recorded for this clonotype. A much larger clonotype is one base distant, so this may be a read error. This chain connects TRBV5-1 to TRBJ2-3; the D is unclear. The CDR3 contains 15 residues. Looked up from germline, CDR1 is SGHRS and CDR2 is YFSETQ. V lost 3 bases, J lost 2 bases, and 13 bases lay in between. CDR3 nucleotide sequence: TGCGCCAGCAGCTCTCTAGTTCCCCACACAGATACGCAGTATTTT. Translation: CASSSLVPHTDTQYF.

The rearrangement uses TRBV28 and TRBJ1-2; TRBD1 is a possible D gene (5 bases). This CDR3 is built from 12 residues. From germline, CDR1 is MDHEN and CDR2 SYDVKM. Trimming took off 4 bases at V and 8 bases at J, with 11 bases between the two ends. The CDR3 sequence: CASSSAGQGYTF. CDR3 in DNA: TGTGCCAGCAGTTCGGCAGGGCAAGGCTACACCTTC.

This clonotype was counted many times. The chain carries TRBV28 and TRBJ1-2, with 8 bases aligning to TRBD1. V dropped 5 bases and J dropped 4; count of bases not matched to a gene: 6. CDR3 length equals 14 residues. Germline CDR1 is MDHEN and CDR2 is SYDVKM. The CDR3 here is CASSQDRDFYGYTF. CDR3 nucleotides: TGTGCCAGCAGTCAGGACAGGGACTTCTATGGCTACACCTTC.

This clonotype was recorded at least ten times. The chain has TRBV5-1 and TRBJ1-2; D is unresolved. The germline V gene encodes CDR1 SGHRS and CDR2 YFSETQ. Trimming left V 0 bases short and J 6 bases short, with 15 bases between. This CDR3 spans 15 amino acids. The CDR3 is CASSLGRETLDGYTF. CDR3 coding DNA: TGCGCCAGCAGCTTGGGACGAGAAACTTTGGATGGCTACACCTTC.

This chain joins TRBV19 and TRBJ1-2; D may be TRBD1 (6 bases). Between the trimmed V and J ends, which lost 10 bases and 5 bases, there was a span of 17 bases. CDR1 LNHDA and CDR2 SQIVND come from the germline V gene (reference sequence). The CDR3 spans 13 residues. This chain's CDR3 is CATTHWTAYGYTF. The CDR3 bases are TGTGCCACCACCCACTGGACAGCTTATGGCTACACCTTC.

This chain links TRBV4-2 with TRBJ2-1, with D perhaps assigned TRBD1 or TRBD2 (6 bases each). Per germline, CDR1 LGHNA and CDR2 YNFKEQ. This CDR3 is 16 amino acids long. V lost 0 bases and J 9 bases, leaving 18 bases between the germline ends. The CDR3, as DNA: TGTGCCAGCAGCCAAGATTTGACGGGGGCCGTGGGTGAGCAGTTCTTC. Amino acid sequence: CASSQDLTGAVGEQFF.

This chain uses TRBV20-1 with TRBJ1-4; 11 bases align to TRBD1. This CDR3 is built from 17 residues. Germline V lookup: CDR1 DFQATT, CDR2 SNEGSKA (reference sequence). V was clipped by 1 base and J by 2 bases; unmatched bases: 6. CDR3 coding DNA: TGCAGTGCTAGAGGTTCCCGGGACAGGGGGACTAATGAAAAACTGTTTTTT. Translated, it gives CSARGSRDRGTNEKLFF.